One TCR beta chain is described in this entry. The V end lost 5 bases, the J end lost 4 bases, and 5 bases lay between the germline ends. The CDR3 is 11 amino acids. Germline-derived CDR1 and CDR2 are KGHDR and SFDVKD. The record originates from a study of T cells in tumors after PD-1 blockade. Produced via immunoSEQ multiplex PCR; TCRdb's table is partial and in-frame only. The sample comprises 34,000 or so clones, roughly four fifths of which are singletons, and under 40% rests with the top ten. This sequence joins TRBV24-1 and TRBJ2-7; D gene ambiguous. The sample in question was PBMCs, obtained after anti-PD-1 treatment. The clonotype was recovered from a human donor with basal cell carcinoma. The CDR3 sequence is CATSAGYEQYF. The CDR3 DNA is TGTGCCACCAGTGCTGGATACGAGCAGTACTTC.